The sequence of this T cell receptor beta chain was determined in a study of blood T cells in healthy people across ages. Primers used in a second PCR of roughly 6 to 11 cycles were a sample-barcoded 5' primer and a J-beta primer mix. Unique molecular identifiers of 12 random nucleotides labeled each cDNA. Individual samples furnished no less than 2.5 million CDR3-containing paired-end reads apiece. A single record per CDR3 protein comes from TCRdb applying MiXCR to the 5' RACE reads. The sample includes 1.5 million to 2 million distinct CDR3 sequences, 28% of them seen just once. Comments on this clonotype: What it recognizes is unknown.

This CDR3 has 13 amino acids. V lost 2 bases, J lost 7 bases, and 14 bases lay in between. Germline V lookup: CDR1 GTSNPN, CDR2 SVGIG (reference sequence). The study, taken as a whole, reports: Researchers deemed the diversity estimates from one million T cells underestimates. Both naive CD4+ cell counts and diversity were greater in long-lived donors than in aged donors.

Sequenced material: blood. This rearrangement joins TRBV30 to TRBJ1-2; possible D gene TRBD1, 6 bases. The sequence was obtained from a woman in her 30s in good health. The CDR3 DNA sequence: TGTGCCTGGAGTCCCCGGGGGCTCGGTGGCTACACCTTC. Its protein product is CAWSPRGLGGYTF.